This T cell receptor (beta chain) was sequenced for a study of T cell responses to AZD1222 COVID-19 vaccine. In its sample, this clone was seen a few times. Generated by immunoSEQ multiplex PCR, the TCRdb table keeps only in-frame clones and is missing some. This sample yields about 200,000 clones, of which 93% are seen a single time; 0.95% to 1.1% belongs to the top ten. V gave up 7 bases and J gave up 4 bases, with 11 bases separating them. The CDR3 has 13 amino acids. The gene calls are TRBV12-3 or TRBV12-4 and TRBJ1-3; D is perhaps TRBD1 (5 bases). Here the sequenced sample was peripheral blood, taken on day 0 of MenACWY control vaccination. The clonotype was recovered from an adult in good health. The CDR3 DNA reads as TGTGCCAGCACCCAGGGCGGAGGAAACACCATATATTTT. This translates into CASTQGGGNTIYF.